This TCR beta chain was profiled in a study of cytomegalovirus exposure and HLA in healthy donors. PCR used 60 Vbeta primers and 13 Jbeta primers. Produced via immunoSEQ multiplex PCR; TCRdb's table is partial and in-frame only. The data include about 52,000 clones; the top ten clones carry approximately 11%. Overall study findings and caveats: From TCR beta sequences, most subjects' HLA-A and HLA-B alleles were reportedly predicted accurately. Previous analysis showed most TCR beta V segments were productive about 87% or about 30% of the time. Later analysis revealed greater clonal expansion in HLA-associated TCR beta chains than in equally common others.

CDR3 length: 15 amino acids. The ends lost 4 bases at V and 2 bases at J; junction bases unmatched: 3. Germline assignment: CDR1 SGHDT and CDR2 YYEEEE. This clone is hyperexpanded by frequency. Its target is unknown. Other DNA sequences in the same sample also yield this CDR3. Sequenced material: PBMCs. The chain carries TRBV5-6 and TRBJ2-6, with 7 bases lining up with TRBD1. The sequence was collected from a woman between 45 and 65 years old in good health and CMV-seropositive. The CDR3 spells CASSTGDPGANVLTF. The CDR3, as DNA: TGTGCCAGCAGCACAGGGGATCCTGGGGCCAACGTCCTGACTTTC.